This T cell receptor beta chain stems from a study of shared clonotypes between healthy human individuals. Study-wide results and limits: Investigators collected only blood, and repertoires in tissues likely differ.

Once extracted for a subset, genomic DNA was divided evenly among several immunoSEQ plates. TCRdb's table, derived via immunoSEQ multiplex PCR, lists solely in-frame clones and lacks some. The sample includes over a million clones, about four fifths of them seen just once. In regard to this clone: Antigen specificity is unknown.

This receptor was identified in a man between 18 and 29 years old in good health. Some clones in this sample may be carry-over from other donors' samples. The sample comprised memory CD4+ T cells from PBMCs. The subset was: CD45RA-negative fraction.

The CDR3 DNA reads as TGTGCCAGCACCCACGGGGCTAGCGACATAGAGACCCAGTACTTC. Translation: CASTHGASDIETQYF. This rearrangement joins TRBV28 to TRBJ2-5; D possibly corresponds to TRBD2 (6 bases). Trimming removed 7 bases from V and 4 bases from J, with 19 bases in between. Germline CDR1 is MDHEN and CDR2 is SYDVKM. The CDR3 totals 15 residues.